This T cell receptor (beta chain) was identified during a study of T cell responses to AZD1222 COVID-19 vaccine. Trimming left V 5 bases short and J 1 base short, with 14 bases between. Looked up from germline, CDR1 is MNHEY and CDR2 is SVGAGI. The CDR3 length is 15 residues. TCRdb's copy holds only in-frame clones and misses some; the assay was immunoSEQ multiplex PCR. The profile shows about 150,000 clones, around four fifths of them singletons. Sample: peripheral blood, taken on day 0 of AZD1222 vaccination. This receptor was taken from an adult in good health. This sequence joins TRBV6-5 and TRBJ1-1, with D possibly being TRBD1 (5 bases). CDR3 nucleotides: TGTGCCAGCAGTCCTGGGGGGAATCGGAACACTGAAGCTTTCTTT. Translating it yields CASSPGGNRNTEAFF.